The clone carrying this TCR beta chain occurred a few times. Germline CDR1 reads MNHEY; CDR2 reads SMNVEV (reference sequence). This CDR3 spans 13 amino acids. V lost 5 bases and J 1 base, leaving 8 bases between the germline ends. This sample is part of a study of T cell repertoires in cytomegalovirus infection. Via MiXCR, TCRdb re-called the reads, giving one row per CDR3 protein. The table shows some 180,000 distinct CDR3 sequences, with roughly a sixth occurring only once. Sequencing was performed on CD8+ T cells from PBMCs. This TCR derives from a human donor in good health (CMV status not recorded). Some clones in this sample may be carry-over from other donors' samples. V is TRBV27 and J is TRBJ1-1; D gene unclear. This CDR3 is CASSTRGNTEAFF. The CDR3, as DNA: TGTGCCAGCAGTACCCGGGGGAACACTGAAGCTTTCTTT.